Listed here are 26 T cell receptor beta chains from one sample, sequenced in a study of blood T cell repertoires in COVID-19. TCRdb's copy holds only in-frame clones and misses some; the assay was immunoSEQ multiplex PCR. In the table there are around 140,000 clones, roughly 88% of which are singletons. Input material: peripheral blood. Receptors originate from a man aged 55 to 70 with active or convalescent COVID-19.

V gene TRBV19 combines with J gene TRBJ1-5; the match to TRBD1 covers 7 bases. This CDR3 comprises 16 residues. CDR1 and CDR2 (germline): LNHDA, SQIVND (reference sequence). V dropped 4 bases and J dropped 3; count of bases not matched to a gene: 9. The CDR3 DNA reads TGTGCCAGTAGTAAGGATCCGACAGGGTTCAATCAGCCCCAGCATTTT. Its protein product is CASSKDPTGFNQPQHF.

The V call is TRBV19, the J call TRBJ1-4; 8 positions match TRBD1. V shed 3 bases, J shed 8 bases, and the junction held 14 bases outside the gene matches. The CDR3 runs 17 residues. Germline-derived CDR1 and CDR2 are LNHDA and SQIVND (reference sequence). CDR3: CASSMKTADRGAEKLFF. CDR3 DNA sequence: TGTGCCAGTAGTATGAAAACCGCTGACAGGGGCGCGGAAAAACTGTTTTTT. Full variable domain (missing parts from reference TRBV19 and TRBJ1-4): DGGITQSPKYLFRKEGQNVTLSCEQNLNHDAMYWYRQDPGQGLRLIYYSQIVNDFQKGDIAEGYSVSREKKESFPLTVTSAQKNPTAFYLCASSMKTADRGAEKLFFGSGTQLSVL.

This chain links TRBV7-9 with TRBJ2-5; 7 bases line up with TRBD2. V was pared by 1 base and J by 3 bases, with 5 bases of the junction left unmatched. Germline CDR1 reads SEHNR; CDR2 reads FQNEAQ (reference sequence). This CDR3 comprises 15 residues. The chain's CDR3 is CASSLVAGTKETQYF. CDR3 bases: TGTGCCAGCAGCTTAGTCGCGGGGACTAAAGAGACCCAGTACTTC.

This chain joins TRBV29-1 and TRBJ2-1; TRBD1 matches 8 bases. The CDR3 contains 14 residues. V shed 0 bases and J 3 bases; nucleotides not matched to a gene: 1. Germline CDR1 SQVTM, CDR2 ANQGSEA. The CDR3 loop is CSVEDRGLYNEQFF. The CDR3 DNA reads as TGCAGCGTTGAAGACAGGGGGCTCTACAATGAGCAGTTCTTC.

The CDR3 spells CASSLAREMNTEAFF. In DNA, the CDR3 is TGCGCCAGCAGCTTGGCTAGAGAGATGAACACTGAAGCTTTCTTT. The rearrangement links TRBV5-1 to TRBJ1-1; no definite D call. This CDR3 contains 15 residues. CDR1 and CDR2 from the germline V gene are SGHRS and YFSETQ. V lost 0 bases to trimming and J lost 0 bases, with 9 bases between them. Using reference TRBV5-1 and TRBJ1-1 for the parts outside the CDR3, the full variable domain is KAGVTQTPRYLIKTRGQQVTLSCSPISGHRSVSWYQQTPGQGLQFLFEYFSETQRNKGNFPGRFSGRQFSNSRSEMNVSTLELGDSALYLCASSLAREMNTEAFFGQGTRLTVV.

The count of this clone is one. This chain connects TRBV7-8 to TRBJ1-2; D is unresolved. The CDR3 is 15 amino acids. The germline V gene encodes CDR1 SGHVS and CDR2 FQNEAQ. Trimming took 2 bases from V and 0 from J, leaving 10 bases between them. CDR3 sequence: CASSLLVFTNYGYTF. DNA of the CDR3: TGTGCCAGCAGCTTACTAGTATTTACTAACTATGGCTACACCTTC.

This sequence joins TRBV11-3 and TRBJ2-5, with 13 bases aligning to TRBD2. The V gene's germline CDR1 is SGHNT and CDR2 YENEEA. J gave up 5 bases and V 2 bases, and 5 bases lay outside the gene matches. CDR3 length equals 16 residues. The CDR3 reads CASSLPLAGGLETQYF. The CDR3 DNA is TGTGCCAGCAGCTTACCACTAGCGGGGGGGTTGGAGACCCAGTACTTC.

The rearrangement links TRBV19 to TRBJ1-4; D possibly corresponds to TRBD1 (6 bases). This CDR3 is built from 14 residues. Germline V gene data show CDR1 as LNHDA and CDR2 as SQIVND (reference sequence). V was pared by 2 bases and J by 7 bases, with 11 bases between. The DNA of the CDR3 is TGTGCCAGTAGTATACAGGGGATGAGTGAAAAACTGTTTTTT. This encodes CASSIQGMSEKLFF. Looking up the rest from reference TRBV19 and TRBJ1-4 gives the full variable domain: DGGITQSPKYLFRKEGQNVTLSCEQNLNHDAMYWYRQDPGQGLRLIYYSQIVNDFQKGDIAEGYSVSREKKESFPLTVTSAQKNPTAFYLCASSIQGMSEKLFFGSGTQLSVL.

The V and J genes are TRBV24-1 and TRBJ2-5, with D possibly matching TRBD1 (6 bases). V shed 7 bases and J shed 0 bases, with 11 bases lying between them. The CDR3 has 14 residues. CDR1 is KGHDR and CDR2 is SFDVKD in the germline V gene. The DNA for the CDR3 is TGTGCCACCAGAGCAGACAGGTACCAAGAGACCCAGTACTTC. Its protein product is CATRADRYQETQYF.

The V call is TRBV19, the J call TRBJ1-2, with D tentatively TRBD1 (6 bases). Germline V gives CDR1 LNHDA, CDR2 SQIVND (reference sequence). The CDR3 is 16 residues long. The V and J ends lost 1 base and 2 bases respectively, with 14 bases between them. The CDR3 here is CASSIGGPGDNYGYTF. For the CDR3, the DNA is TGTGCCAGTAGTATAGGAGGGCCAGGGGACAACTATGGCTACACCTTC.

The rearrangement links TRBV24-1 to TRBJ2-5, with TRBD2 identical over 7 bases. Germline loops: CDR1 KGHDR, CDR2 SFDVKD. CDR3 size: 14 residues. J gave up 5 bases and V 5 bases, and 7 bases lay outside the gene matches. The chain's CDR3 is CATSVAGAGETQYF. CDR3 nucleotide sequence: TGTGCCACCAGTGTCGCGGGAGCAGGGGAGACCCAGTACTTC.

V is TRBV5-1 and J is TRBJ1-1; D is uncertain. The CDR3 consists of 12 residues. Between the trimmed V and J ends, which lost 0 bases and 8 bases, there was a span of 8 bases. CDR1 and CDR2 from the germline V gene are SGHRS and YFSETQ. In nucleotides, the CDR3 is TGCGCCAGCAGCTTGGATACTGTGGAAGCTTTCTTT. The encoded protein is CASSLDTVEAFF.

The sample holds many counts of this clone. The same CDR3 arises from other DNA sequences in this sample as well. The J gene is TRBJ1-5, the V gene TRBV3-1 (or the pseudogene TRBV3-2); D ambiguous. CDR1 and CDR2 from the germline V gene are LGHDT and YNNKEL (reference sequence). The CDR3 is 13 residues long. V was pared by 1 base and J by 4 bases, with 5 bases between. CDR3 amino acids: CASSQGPNQPQHF. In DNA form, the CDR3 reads TGTGCCAGCAGCCAAGGGCCTAATCAGCCCCAGCATTTT.

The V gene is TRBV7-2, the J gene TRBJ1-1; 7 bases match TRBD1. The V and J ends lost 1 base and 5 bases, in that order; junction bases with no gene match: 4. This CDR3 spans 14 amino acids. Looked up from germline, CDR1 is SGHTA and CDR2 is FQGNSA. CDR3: CASSLEQGGTEAFF. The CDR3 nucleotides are TGTGCCAGCAGCTTAGAGCAGGGGGGAACTGAAGCTTTCTTT.

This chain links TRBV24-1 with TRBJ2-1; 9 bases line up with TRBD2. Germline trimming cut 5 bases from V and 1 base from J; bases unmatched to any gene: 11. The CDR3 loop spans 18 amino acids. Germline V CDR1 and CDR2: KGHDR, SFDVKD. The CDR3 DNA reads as TGTGCCACCAGTGTCACGTTAGCGGGAGTGGGTTCCTACAATGAGCAGTTCTTC. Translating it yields CATSVTLAGVGSYNEQFF.

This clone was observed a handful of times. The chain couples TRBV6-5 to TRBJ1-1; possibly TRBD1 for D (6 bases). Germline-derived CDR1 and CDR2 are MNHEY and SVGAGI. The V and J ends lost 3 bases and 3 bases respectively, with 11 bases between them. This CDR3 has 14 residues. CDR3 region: CASSYGGADTEAFF. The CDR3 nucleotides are TGTGCCAGCAGTTATGGGGGCGCGGACACTGAAGCTTTCTTT.

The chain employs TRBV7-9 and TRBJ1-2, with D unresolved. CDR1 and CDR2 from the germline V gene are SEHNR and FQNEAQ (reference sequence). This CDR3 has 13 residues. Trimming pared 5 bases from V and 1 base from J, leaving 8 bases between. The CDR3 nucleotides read TGTGCCAGCAGCCCCGGGATTAACTATGGCTACACCTTC. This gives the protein CASSPGINYGYTF.

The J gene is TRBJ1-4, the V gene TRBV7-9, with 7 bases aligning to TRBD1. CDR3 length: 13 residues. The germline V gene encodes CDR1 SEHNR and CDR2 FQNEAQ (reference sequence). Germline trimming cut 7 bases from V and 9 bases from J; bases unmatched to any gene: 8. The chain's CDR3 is CASTIIQGKKLFF. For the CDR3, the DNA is TGTGCCAGCACCATTATACAGGGGAAAAAACTGTTTTTT.

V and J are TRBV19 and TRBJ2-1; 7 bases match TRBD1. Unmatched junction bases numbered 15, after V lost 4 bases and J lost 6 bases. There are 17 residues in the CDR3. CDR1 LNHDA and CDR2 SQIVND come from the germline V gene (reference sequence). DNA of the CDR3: TGTGCCAGTAGTAGAGAGGGGGCAGAAGGTGTAAGCAATGAGCAGTTCTTC. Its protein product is CASSREGAEGVSNEQFF. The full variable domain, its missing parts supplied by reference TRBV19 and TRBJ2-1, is DGGITQSPKYLFRKEGQNVTLSCEQNLNHDAMYWYRQDPGQGLRLIYYSQIVNDFQKGDIAEGYSVSREKKESFPLTVTSAQKNPTAFYLCASSREGAEGVSNEQFFGPGTRLTVL.

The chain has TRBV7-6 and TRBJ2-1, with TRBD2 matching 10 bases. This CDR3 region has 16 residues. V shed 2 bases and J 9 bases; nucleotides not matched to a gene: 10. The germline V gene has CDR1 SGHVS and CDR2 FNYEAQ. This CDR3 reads CASSLRATSGEGEQFF. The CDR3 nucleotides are TGTGCCAGCAGCTTAAGAGCCACTAGCGGGGAGGGTGAGCAGTTCTTC.

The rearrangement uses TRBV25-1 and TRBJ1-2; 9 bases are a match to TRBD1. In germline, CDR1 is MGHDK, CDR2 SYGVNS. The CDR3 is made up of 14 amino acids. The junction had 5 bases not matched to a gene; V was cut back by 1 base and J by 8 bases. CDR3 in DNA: TGTGCCAGCAGTGAATTGGACAGGGGAGGAGGCTACACCTTC. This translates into CASSELDRGGGYTF.

The CDR3 region has the DNA TGTGCCAGCAGCCTAGGGACAGGGTACTATGGCTACACCTTC. It yields the protein CASSLGTGYYGYTF. V is TRBV3-1 (or the pseudogene TRBV3-2) and J is TRBJ1-2, with 9 bases matching TRBD1. Germline V gene data show CDR1 as LGHDT and CDR2 as YNNKEL (reference sequence). V gave up 4 bases and J gave up 3 bases; unmatched junction bases: 3. The CDR3 consists of 14 residues.

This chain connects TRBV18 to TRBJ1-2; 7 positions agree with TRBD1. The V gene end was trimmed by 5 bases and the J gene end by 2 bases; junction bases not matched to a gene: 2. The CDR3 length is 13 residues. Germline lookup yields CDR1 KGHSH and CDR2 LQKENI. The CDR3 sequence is CASSADRNYGYTF. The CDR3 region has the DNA TGTGCCAGCTCAGCGGACAGGAACTATGGCTACACCTTC.

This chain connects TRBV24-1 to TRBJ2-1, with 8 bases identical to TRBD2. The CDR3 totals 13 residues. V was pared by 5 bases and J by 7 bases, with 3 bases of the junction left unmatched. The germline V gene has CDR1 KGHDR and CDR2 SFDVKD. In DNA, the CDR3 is TGTGCCACCAGTGGACTAGCGACGAATGAGCAGTTCTTC. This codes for CATSGLATNEQFF.

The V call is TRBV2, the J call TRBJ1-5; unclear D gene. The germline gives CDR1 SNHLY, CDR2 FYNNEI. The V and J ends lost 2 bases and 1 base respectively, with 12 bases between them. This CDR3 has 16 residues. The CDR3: CASSERGVVSNQPQHF. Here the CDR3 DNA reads TGTGCCAGCAGTGAACGGGGTGTCGTGAGCAATCAGCCCCAGCATTTT.

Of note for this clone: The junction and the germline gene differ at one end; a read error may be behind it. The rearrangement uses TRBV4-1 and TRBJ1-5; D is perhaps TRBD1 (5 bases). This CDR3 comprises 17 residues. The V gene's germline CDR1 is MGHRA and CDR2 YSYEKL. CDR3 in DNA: TGCGCCCGCAGCCAGCGGGGCGGGGGGGGGAGAAATCAGCCCCAGCATTTT. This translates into CARSQRGGGGRNQPQHF.